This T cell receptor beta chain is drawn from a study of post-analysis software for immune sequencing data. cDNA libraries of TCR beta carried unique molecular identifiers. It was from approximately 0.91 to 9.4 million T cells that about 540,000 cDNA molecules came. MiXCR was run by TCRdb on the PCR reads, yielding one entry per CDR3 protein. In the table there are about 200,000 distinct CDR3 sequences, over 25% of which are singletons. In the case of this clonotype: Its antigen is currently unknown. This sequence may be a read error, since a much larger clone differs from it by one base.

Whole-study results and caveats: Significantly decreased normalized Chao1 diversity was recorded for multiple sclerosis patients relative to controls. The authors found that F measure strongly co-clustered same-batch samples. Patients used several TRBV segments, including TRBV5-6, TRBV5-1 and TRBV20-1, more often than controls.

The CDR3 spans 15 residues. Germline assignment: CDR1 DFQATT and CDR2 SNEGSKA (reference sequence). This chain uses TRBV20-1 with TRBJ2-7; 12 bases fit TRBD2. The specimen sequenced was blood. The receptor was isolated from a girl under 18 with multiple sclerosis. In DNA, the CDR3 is TGCAGTGCCAGAGTACGACTAGCGGGAGAATACGAGCTGTACTTC. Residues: CSARVRLAGEYELYF.